This TCR beta chain was retrieved from a study of long-term antiretroviral therapy in people with HIV. Without exception, participants with HIV were treated in the United States. Study outcomes and limitations: Across all time points, the repertoire was dominated by clones that expanded before ART. The study found narrower CDR3 length ranges in HIV repertoires than in controls. The study found that diversity rose after ART but stayed below transplant donor controls.

The CDR3 is 13 amino acids. V lost 4 bases and J lost 5, with 11 bases in between. Germline V gene data show CDR1 as PRHDT and CDR2 as FYEKMQ (reference sequence). Concerning this clone: The antigen is undetermined.

This was the immunoSEQ v3.0 assay at survey level. Clones were read by immunoSEQ multiplex PCR, and TCRdb kept only the in-frame ones, dropping some. The sample yields some 20,000 clones, 76% seen once. Here the sequenced sample was unsorted PBMCs, taken 0.5 years before starting antiretroviral therapy. This TCR derives from a young man with HIV. The V call is TRBV13, the J call TRBJ2-5; D not certain. CDR3 coding DNA: TGTGCCAGCAGCTCCGGCGCCCAGGAGACCCAGTACTTC. Its translation: CASSSGAQETQYF. The full variable domain, rest sourced from reference TRBV13 and TRBJ2-5, is AAGVIQSPRHLIKEKRETATLKCYPIPRHDTVYWYQQGPGQDPQFLISFYEKMQSDKGSIPDRFSAQQFSDYHSELNMSSLELGDSALYFCASSSGAQETQYFGPGTRLLVL.